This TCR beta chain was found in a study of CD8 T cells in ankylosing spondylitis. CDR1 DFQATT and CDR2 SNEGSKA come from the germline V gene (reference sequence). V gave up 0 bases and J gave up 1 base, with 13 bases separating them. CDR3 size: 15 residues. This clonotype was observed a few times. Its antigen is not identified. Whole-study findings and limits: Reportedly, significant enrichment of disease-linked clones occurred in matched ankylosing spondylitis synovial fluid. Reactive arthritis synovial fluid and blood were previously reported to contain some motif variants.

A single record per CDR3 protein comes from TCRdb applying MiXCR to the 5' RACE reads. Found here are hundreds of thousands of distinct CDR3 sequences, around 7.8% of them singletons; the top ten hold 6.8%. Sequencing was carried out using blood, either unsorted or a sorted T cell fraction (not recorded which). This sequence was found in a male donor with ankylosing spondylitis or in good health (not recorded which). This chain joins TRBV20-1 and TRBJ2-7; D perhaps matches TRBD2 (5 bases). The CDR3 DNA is TGCAGTGCTAGAGATGGGCACAGAGGGTCCTACGAGCAGTACTTC. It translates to CSARDGHRGSYEQYF.